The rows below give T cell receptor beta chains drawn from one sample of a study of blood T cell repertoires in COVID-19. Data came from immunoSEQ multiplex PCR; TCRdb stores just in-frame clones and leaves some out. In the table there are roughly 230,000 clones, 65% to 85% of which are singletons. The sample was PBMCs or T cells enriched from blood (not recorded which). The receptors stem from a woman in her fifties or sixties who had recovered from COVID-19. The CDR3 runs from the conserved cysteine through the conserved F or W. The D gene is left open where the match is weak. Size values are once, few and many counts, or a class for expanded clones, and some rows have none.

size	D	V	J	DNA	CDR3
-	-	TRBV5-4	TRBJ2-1	TGTGCCAGCAGCTTGAACCCCCAGATTGAGCAGTTCTTC	CASSLNPQIEQFF
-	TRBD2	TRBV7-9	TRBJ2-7	TGTGCCAGCAGCGCACCGGGACTAGCGGGCGCCTACGAGCAGTACTTC	CASSAPGLAGAYEQYF
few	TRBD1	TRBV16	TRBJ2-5	TGTGCCAGCAGCCAATCGGGGACAGGGGAAGAGACCCAGTACTTC	CASSQSGTGEETQYF
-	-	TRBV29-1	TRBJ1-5	TGCAGCGTTACGACGGGGAGCAATCAGCCCCAGCATTTT	CSVTTGSNQPQHF
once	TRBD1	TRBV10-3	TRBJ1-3	TGTGCCAGCGGACAGGGGGACTCTGGAAACACCATATATTTT	CASGQGDSGNTIYF
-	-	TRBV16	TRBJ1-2	TGTGCCAGCAGCCCGGAGGATACTAACTATGGCTACACCTTC	CASSPEDTNYGYTF
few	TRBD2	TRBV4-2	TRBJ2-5	TGTGCCAGCAGCCCCGTTGAGACTAGCGGGATTGGGGAGACCCAGTACTTC	CASSPVETSGIGETQYF
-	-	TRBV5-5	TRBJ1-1	TGTGCCAGCAGCTTTTCGGGAGGGGTGAACACTGAAGCTTTCTTT	CASSFSGGVNTEAFF
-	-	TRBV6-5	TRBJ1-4	TGTGCCAGCAGGTCAGGGTGGGCTAATGAAAAACTGTTTTTT	CASRSGWANEKLFF
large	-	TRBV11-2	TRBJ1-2	TGTGCCAGCAGCCTTAACAGGTCCCCTCTGTATGGCTACACCTTC	CASSLNRSPLYGYTF
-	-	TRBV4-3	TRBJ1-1	TGCGCCAGCAGCCAAGATATATCAACAGCTGAAGCTTTCTTT	CASSQDISTAEAFF
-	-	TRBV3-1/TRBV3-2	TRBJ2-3	TGTGCCAGCAGCCCACAGTTCACAGATACGCAGTATTTT	CASSPQFTDTQYF
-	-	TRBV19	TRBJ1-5	TGTGCCAGTAGTCCCGTGGAGGGGTACCGAGATCAGCCCCAGCATTTT	CASSPVEGYRDQPQHF
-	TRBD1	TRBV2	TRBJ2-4	TGTGCCAGCAGCGGACAGGGAAGCAAAAACATTCAGTACTTC	CASSGQGSKNIQYF
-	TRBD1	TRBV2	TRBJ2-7	TGTGCCAGCAGTCTCAAACGAGGGGGCCCCTACGAGCAGTACTTC	CASSLKRGGPYEQYF
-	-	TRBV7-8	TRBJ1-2	TGTGCCAGCAGCATACGTCCCTCGGGAATAGTACATGGCTACACCTTC	CASSIRPSGIVHGYTF
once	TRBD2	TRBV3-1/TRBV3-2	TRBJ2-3	TGTGCCAGCAGCCAAGCGCCAGGACTAGCGGGAGTCCCAGATACGCAGTATTTT	CASSQAPGLAGVPDTQYF
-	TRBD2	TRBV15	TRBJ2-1	TGTGCCACCAGCAGAGATTTCACTAGCGGCTACAATGAGCAGTTCTTC	CATSRDFTSGYNEQFF
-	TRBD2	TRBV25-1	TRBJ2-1	TGTGCCAGCAGTCCAACCAAGACTAGCGGGATGAATGAGCAGTTCTTC	CASSPTKTSGMNEQFF
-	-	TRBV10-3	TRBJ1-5	TGTGCCATCAGTGGGACAGCGGTTCAGCCCCAGCATTTT	CAISGTAVQPQHF
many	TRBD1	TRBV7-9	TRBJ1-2	TGTGCCAGCAGCTTCGCTTTGGGACAGGGTGTTAACTATGGCTACACCTTC	CASSFALGQGVNYGYTF
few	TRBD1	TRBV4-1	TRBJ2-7	TGCGCCAGCAGCCAAGATTGGGGACAGGGGGCTTACGAGCAGTACTTC	CASSQDWGQGAYEQYF
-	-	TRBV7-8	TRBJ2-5	TGTGCCAGCAGTCCACAGGGAAAGGGCGAGACCCAGTACTTC	CASSPQGKGETQYF
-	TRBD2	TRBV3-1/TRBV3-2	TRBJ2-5	TGTGCCAGCAGCCAAGCCCTAGCGGGCCACCAAGAGACCCAGTACTTC	CASSQALAGHQETQYF
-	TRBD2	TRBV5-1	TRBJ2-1	TGCGCCAGCAGCTTGGGACTAGCGGGGGGGCCTACCTACAATGAGCAGTTCTTC	CASSLGLAGGPTYNEQFF
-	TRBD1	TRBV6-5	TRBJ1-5	TGTGCCAGCGGACAGGAGGTGAGCAATCAGCCCCAGCATTTT	CASGQEVSNQPQHF
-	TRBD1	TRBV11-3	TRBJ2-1	TGTGCCAGCAGCTCAAGGGACAGGGGCGTCGATGAGCAGTTCTTC	CASSSRDRGVDEQFF
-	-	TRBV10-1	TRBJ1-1	TGCGCCAGCAGTGCGGGCCGGGGGAACACTGAAGCTTTCTTT	CASSAGRGNTEAFF
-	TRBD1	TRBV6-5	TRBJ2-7	TGTGCCAGCAGCCGAGGGACAGGCTACGAGCAGTACTTC	CASSRGTGYEQYF
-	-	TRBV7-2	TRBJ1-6	TGTGCCAGCAGCTTAGAGGGGCTTAATTCACCCCTCCACTTT	CASSLEGLNSPLHF
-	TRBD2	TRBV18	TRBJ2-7	TGTGCCAGCTCTCCTACTAGCGGGAGCATCTACGAGCAGTACTTC	CASSPTSGSIYEQYF
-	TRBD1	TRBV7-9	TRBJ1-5	TGTGCCAGCAGCTCCCGGGACAGGGGGTTATGGGATCAGCCCCAGCATTTT	CASSSRDRGLWDQPQHF
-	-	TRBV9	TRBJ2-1	TGTGCCAGCAGCGTAGTACCGGGGGTGAACGGTGAGCAGTTCTTC	CASSVVPGVNGEQFF
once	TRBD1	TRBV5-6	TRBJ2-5	TGTGCCAGCAACCCACAGGGGGTACGAGAGACCCAGTACTTC	CASNPQGVRETQYF
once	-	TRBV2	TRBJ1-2	TGTGCCAGCAGTGAAGGACTGAACTATGGCTACACCTTC	CASSEGLNYGYTF
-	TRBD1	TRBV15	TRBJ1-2	TGTGCCACCAGCAGAGCGGCCTCACAGGGGCCGTACTATGGCTACACCTTC	CATSRAASQGPYYGYTF
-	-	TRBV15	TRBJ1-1	TGTGCCACCAGCAGAGATGTGGGGCTCGGCGGTGAAGCTTTCTTT	CATSRDVGLGGEAFF
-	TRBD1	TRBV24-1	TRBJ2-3	TGTGCCACCGGGACAGCCGTGGGGACAGATACGCAGTATTTT	CATGTAVGTDTQYF
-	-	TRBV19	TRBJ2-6	TGTGCCAGTAGTATAGATCGGGCAGGGGAGGGGGCCAACGTCCTGACTTTC	CASSIDRAGEGANVLTF
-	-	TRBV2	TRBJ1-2	TGTGCCAGCAGTGAAGTACCCTGGGGGGAAGGCTACACCTTC	CASSEVPWGEGYTF
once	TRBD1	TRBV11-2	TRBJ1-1	TGTGCCAGCAGCTTGGGACAGGGCCGAGAAGCTTTCTTT	CASSLGQGREAFF
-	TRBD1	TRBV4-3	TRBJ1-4	TGCGCCAGCAGCCAAGATTTAGGGACAGGGGGCCGGTTGGTAAAACTGTTTTTT	CASSQDLGTGGRLVKLFF
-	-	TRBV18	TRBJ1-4	TGTGCCAGCTCACCCATCGGGGGAGGTGGAACTAATGAAAAACTGTTTTTT	CASSPIGGGGTNEKLFF
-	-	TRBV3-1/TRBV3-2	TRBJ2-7	TGTGCCAGCAGCCACGTGACACCCTACGAGCAGTACTTC	CASSHVTPYEQYF
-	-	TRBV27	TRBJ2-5	TGTGCCAGCAGTGGGCAGGGGCGTAGAGAGACCCAGTACTTC	CASSGQGRRETQYF
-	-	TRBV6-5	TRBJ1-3	TGTGCCAGCAGTTACAAGACAGGCCTTGGAAACACCATATATTTT	CASSYKTGLGNTIYF
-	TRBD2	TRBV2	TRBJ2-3	TGTGCCAGCAATAAGCGAGTAGCGGGGCGCCGGGCAGATACGCAGTATTTT	CASNKRVAGRRADTQYF
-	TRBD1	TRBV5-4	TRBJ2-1	TGTGCCGGAGCCCTGGGACAGGGAAACAATGAGCAGTTCTTC	CAGALGQGNNEQFF
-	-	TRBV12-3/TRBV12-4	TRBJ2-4	TGTGCCAGCAGTTTATCGAACATTCAGTACTTC	CASSLSNIQYF
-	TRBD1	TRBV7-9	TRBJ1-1	TGTGCCAGCAGCTTGACCGGGACAGGGGTCACTGAAGCTTTCTTT	CASSLTGTGVTEAFF
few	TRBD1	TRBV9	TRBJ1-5	TGTGCCAGCAGCAAATCCGGGACAGGGAGGGATCAGCCCCAGCATTTT	CASSKSGTGRDQPQHF
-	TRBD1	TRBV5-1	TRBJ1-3	TGCGCCAGCAGCTTGGACGCAGGGGGTGGAAACACCATATATTTT	CASSLDAGGGNTIYF